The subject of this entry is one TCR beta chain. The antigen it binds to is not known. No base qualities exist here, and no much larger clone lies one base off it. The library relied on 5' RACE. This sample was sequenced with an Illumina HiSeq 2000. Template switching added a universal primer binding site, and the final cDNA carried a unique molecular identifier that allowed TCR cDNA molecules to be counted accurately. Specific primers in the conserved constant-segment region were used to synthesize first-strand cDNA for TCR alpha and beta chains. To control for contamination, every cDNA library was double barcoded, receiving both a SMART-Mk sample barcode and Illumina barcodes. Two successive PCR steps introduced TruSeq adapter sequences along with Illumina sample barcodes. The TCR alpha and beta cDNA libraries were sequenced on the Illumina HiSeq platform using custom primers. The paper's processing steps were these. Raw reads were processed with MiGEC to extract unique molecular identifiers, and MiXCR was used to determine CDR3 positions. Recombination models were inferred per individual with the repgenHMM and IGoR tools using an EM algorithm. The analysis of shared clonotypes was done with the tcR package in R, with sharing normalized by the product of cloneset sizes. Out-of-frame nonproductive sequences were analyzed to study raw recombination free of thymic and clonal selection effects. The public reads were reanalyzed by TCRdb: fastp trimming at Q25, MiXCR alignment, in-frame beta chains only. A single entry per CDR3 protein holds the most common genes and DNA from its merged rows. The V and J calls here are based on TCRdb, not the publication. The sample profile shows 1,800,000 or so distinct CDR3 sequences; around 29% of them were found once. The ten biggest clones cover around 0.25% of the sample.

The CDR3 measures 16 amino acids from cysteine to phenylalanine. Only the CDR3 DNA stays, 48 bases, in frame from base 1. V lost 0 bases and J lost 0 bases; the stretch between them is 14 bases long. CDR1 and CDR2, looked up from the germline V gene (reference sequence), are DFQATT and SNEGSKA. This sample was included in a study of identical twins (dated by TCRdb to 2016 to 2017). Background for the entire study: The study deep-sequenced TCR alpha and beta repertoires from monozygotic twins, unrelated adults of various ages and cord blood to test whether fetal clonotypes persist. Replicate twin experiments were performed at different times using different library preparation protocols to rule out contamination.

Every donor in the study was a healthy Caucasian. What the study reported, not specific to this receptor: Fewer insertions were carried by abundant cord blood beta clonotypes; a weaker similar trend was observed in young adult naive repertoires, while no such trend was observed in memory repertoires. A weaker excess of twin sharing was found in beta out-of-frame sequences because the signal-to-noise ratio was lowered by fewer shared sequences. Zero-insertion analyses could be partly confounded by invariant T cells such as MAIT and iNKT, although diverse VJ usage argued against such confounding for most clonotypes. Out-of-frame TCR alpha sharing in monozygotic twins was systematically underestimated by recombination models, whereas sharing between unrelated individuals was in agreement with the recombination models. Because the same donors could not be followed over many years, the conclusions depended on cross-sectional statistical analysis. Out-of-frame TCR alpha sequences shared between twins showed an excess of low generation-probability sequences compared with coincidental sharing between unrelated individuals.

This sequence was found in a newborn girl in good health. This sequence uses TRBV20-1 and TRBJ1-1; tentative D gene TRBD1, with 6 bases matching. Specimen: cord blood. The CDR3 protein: CSARDARGIMNTEAFF. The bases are TGCAGTGCTAGAGATGCCAGGGGAATAATGAACACTGAAGCTTTCTTT.